The 30 T cell receptor beta chains reported below all come from one sample, sequenced in a study of blood T cells in healthy people across ages. Alongside a J-beta primer mix, a sample-barcoded 5' primer served in a second PCR lasting 7 to 11 cycles. MiXCR was run by TCRdb on the 5' RACE reads, yielding one entry per CDR3 protein. The repertoire holds 1.2 million to 1.5 million distinct CDR3 sequences, with roughly 60% as singletons. The sequencing sample was made of blood. These TCRs come from a man younger than 30 in good health.

This sequence joins TRBV7-9 and TRBJ2-1, with D perhaps TRBD2 (6 bases). V gave up 1 base and J gave up 8 bases, with 18 bases separating them. Germline V gene sequence: CDR1 SEHNR, CDR2 FQNEAQ (reference sequence). This CDR3 has 16 amino acids. CDR3 protein: CASSLVVAVVFDEQFF. DNA of the CDR3: TGTGCCAGCAGCTTAGTAGTAGCGGTCGTGTTCGATGAGCAGTTCTTC.

This clonotype was picked up many times. This chain connects TRBV12-3 or TRBV12-4 to TRBJ2-5; D is unresolved. Trimming left V 3 bases short and J 5 bases short, with 4 bases between. There are 11 residues in the CDR3. The CDR3 spells CASSFSETQYF. In nucleotides, the CDR3 is TGTGCCAGCAGTTTTTCGGAGACCCAGTACTTC.

This clonotype was recorded only once. This chain joins TRBV7-9 and TRBJ2-3; TRBD2 is a possible D gene (6 bases). Trimming removed 5 bases from V and 6 bases from J, with 9 bases in between. From germline, CDR1 is SEHNR and CDR2 FQNEAQ (reference sequence). The CDR3 has 12 residues. The chain's CDR3 is CASSDAGDTQYF. The CDR3 DNA is TGTGCCAGCAGCGATGCGGGGGATACGCAGTATTTT.

In its sample, this clonotype was seen a few times. The rearrangement links TRBV20-1 to TRBJ2-5, with D hard to call. The CDR3 has 11 residues. Germline CDR1 DFQATT, CDR2 SNEGSKA (reference sequence). The DNA for the CDR3 is TGCAGCCTAGATTACCAAGAGACCCAGTACTTC. Its translation is CSLDYQETQYF.

V usage is TRBV3-1 and J usage is TRBJ2-1; TRBD1 or TRBD2 may be the D gene (5 bases each). Trimming removed 7 bases from V and 8 bases from J, with 21 bases in between. Germline CDR1 is LGHDT and CDR2 is YNNKEL (reference sequence). CDR3 size: 15 residues. The chain's CDR3 is CASTHWGSQTDEQFF. In nucleotides, the CDR3 is TGTGCCAGCACTCACTGGGGGAGCCAAACCGATGAGCAGTTCTTC.

V and J are TRBV5-1 and TRBJ1-2; no reliable D call. CDR3 length: 15 amino acids. From germline, CDR1 is SGHRS and CDR2 YFSETQ. Trimming cost V 3 bases and J 5 bases, with 17 bases left between them. CDR3 in amino acids: CASSWIGGGSYGYTF. The CDR3 DNA is TGCGCCAGCAGCTGGATTGGAGGCGGAAGTTATGGCTACACCTTC.

CDR3 coding DNA: TGTGCCAGCACCCCCTCGGCGGGAGGGAGTAGCGAGCAGTACTTC. Translated, it gives CASTPSAGGSSEQYF. The chain couples TRBV28 to TRBJ2-7, with 9 bases that match TRBD2. Unmatched junction bases numbered 13, after V lost 7 bases and J lost 6 bases. The length of the CDR3 is 15 residues. Germline loops: CDR1 MDHEN, CDR2 SYDVKM.

The chain employs TRBV4-1 and TRBJ1-2; D gene ambiguous. Germline V lookup: CDR1 MGHRA, CDR2 YSYEKL. The CDR3 runs 14 residues. V lost 1 base and J lost 3, with 9 bases in between. The CDR3 DNA is TGCGCCAGCAGCCAAGTCAGTGGGGACTATGGCTACACCTTC. It translates to CASSQVSGDYGYTF.

This CDR3 reads CASSLYRFDEQYF. The CDR3 DNA reads TGTGCCAGCAGCTTATACCGCTTTGACGAGCAGTACTTC. This rearrangement joins TRBV7-6 to TRBJ2-5; D is uncertain. The J call may be mistaken, given a closer DNA end match to TRBJ2-7. The CDR3 sequence is 13 residues long. Germline V gene sequence: CDR1 SGHVS, CDR2 FNYEAQ.

The V call is TRBV6-5, the J call TRBJ2-4; 7 positions match TRBD2. Matching the DNA end better, TRBJ2-7 makes the J call doubtful. Germline CDR1 is MNHEY and CDR2 is SVGAGI. This CDR3 is 16 amino acids long. CDR3 DNA: TGTGCCAGCAGTTCAGTGACTAGCTCAAAAGCCTACGAGCAGTACTTC. Its translation: CASSSVTSSKAYEQYF.

The genes are TRBV20-1 and TRBJ2-3; possibly TRBD2 for D (7 bases). Germline V gene sequence: CDR1 DFQATT, CDR2 SNEGSKA (reference sequence). V lost 8 bases and J 3 bases, leaving 24 bases between the germline ends. This CDR3 spans 16 amino acids. This chain's CDR3 is CSTFDPVGGRTDTQYF. DNA for the CDR3: TGCAGTACTTTCGACCCGGTGGGGGGGCGGACAGATACGCAGTATTTT.

The chain uses TRBV20-1 and TRBJ1-1, with 7 bases fitting TRBD1. V shed 4 bases, J shed 0 bases, and the junction held 8 bases outside the gene matches. The CDR3 has 15 residues. Germline values: CDR1 DFQATT, CDR2 SNEGSKA (reference sequence). The CDR3 reads CSAKRGLGVNTEAFF. As DNA, the CDR3 is TGCAGTGCTAAGAGGGGGCTGGGGGTGAACACTGAAGCTTTCTTT.

V is TRBV10-3 and J is TRBJ2-7, with D perhaps matching TRBD1 or TRBD2 (5 bases each). The V end lost 6 bases, the J end lost 0 bases, and 15 bases lay between the germline ends. CDR1 and CDR2 from the germline V gene are ENHRY and SYGVKD. The CDR3 totals 15 residues. Here the CDR3 DNA reads TGTGCCATCAGCCCACCCGGGGACGGCTCCTACGAGCAGTACTTC. It yields the protein CAISPPGDGSYEQYF.

The chain is built from TRBV4-3 and TRBJ2-4; 9 nucleotides match TRBD2. V trimming: 0 bases; J trimming: 1 base; junction bases outside the gene matches: 13. CDR3 length: 20 amino acids. The germline CDR1 and CDR2 sequences are LGHNA and YSLEER. In nucleotides, the CDR3 is TGCGCCAGCAGCCAAGATCCCAGCGGGGGGTATAGTAGGGCCAAAAACATTCAGTACTTC. It specifies CASSQDPSGGYSRAKNIQYF.

This clonotype turned up a few times. The V call is TRBV15, the J call TRBJ2-2; D remains ambiguous. The CDR3 spans 15 residues. Deletions cut 5 bases from V and 0 bases from J, with 10 bases between. The germline gives CDR1 LNHNV, CDR2 YYDKDF (reference sequence). CDR3 sequence (DNA): TGTGCCACCAGCCCAGAGATACCGAACACCGGGGAGCTGTTTTTT. It is translated as CATSPEIPNTGELFF.

Ten or more counts support this clonotype. The rearrangement links TRBV10-3 to TRBJ1-5; 7 bases match TRBD1. Germline assignment: CDR1 ENHRY and CDR2 SYGVKD. The CDR3 is 17 residues long. The J segment lost 2 bases and the V segment lost 6 bases, leaving 13 bases of the junction unmatched. CDR3 protein: CAIRVRDREIGNQPQHF. The DNA for the CDR3 is TGTGCCATCAGGGTCCGTGACAGGGAGATTGGCAATCAGCCCCAGCATTTT.

The V call is TRBV6-5, the J call TRBJ2-1, with D perhaps assigned TRBD1 or TRBD2 (5 bases each). V lost 6 bases to trimming and J lost 9 bases, with 15 bases between them. From germline, CDR1 is MNHEY and CDR2 SVGAGI. The CDR3 runs 13 residues. Written as DNA, the CDR3 is TGTGCCAGCAGATGGACAACACGGGGTGAGCAGTTCTTC. Translation gives CASRWTTRGEQFF.

Turning to this clonotype: Possible read error: a much larger clone is one base away. The chain recombines TRBV4-3 with TRBJ1-2; D is uncertain. Trimming removed 2 bases at V and 4 bases at J, with 8 bases between. This CDR3 has 13 amino acids. From germline, CDR1 is LGHNA and CDR2 YSLEER. The CDR3 protein is CASSQRGFYGYTF. The CDR3 DNA follows: TGCGCCAGCAGCCAAAGAGGGTTCTATGGCTACACCTTC.

J is TRBJ2-2 and V is TRBV6-5; D is possibly TRBD1 (6 bases). The CDR3 covers 15 residues. Germline lookup yields CDR1 MNHEY and CDR2 SVGAGI. Trimming removed 10 bases from V and 2 bases from J, with 17 bases in between. The CDR3 loop reads CATTGQDTNTGELFF. DNA of the CDR3: TGTGCCACTACGGGACAAGACACAAACACCGGGGAGCTGTTTTTT.

The rearrangement joins TRBV28 to TRBJ1-4; D possibly corresponds to TRBD1 (5 bases). Germline V gives CDR1 MDHEN, CDR2 SYDVKM. Trimming shortened V by 3 bases and J by 7 bases, and 18 bases separated the two germline ends. The length of the CDR3 is 16 residues. In nucleotides, the CDR3 is TGTGCCAGCAGTTTGCGGGACGGGGCGCGCGGTGAAAAACTGTTTTTT. Protein sequence: CASSLRDGARGEKLFF.

The chain recombines TRBV14 with TRBJ2-1; D not certain. The V end lost 0 bases, the J end lost 2 bases, and 11 bases lay between the germline ends. The germline gives CDR1 SGHDN, CDR2 FVKESK. This CDR3 has 16 amino acids. CDR3 nucleotides: TGTGCCAGCAGCCAAGATGAATGGATAACCTACAATGAGCAGTTCTTC. Translating it yields CASSQDEWITYNEQFF.

The chain employs TRBV7-2 and TRBJ1-2; TRBD1 aligns across 7 bases. Germline trimming cut 5 bases from V and 5 bases from J; bases unmatched to any gene: 11. Germline values: CDR1 SGHTA, CDR2 FQGNSA. The CDR3 is made up of 15 amino acids. In DNA form, the CDR3 reads TGTGCCAGCAGCGCGACAGGGAACATCCAGTATGGCTACACCTTC. Translated, it gives CASSATGNIQYGYTF. Looking up the rest from reference TRBV7-2 and TRBJ1-2 gives the full variable domain: GAGVSQSPSNKVTEKGKDVELRCDPISGHTALYWYRQSLGQGLEFLIYFQGNSAPDKSGLPSDRFSAERTGGSVSTLTIQRTQQEDSAVYLCASSATGNIQYGYTFGSGTRLTVV.

The rearrangement links TRBV12-3 or TRBV12-4 to TRBJ1-6, with D perhaps TRBD1 (6 bases). The length of the CDR3 is 13 residues. Deletions cut 6 bases from V and 10 bases from J, with 13 bases between. The CDR3 DNA follows: TGTGCCAGCAGCCTCCACAGGGAATCACCCCTCCACTTT. This encodes CASSLHRESPLHF.

The chain combines TRBV13 with TRBJ2-3; D is ambiguous. Germline CDR1 reads PRHDT; CDR2 reads FYEKMQ (reference sequence). CDR3 size: 12 residues. V was clipped by 9 bases and J by 4 bases, with 11 bases between them. CDR3 residues: CASRVVADTQYF. The DNA of the CDR3 is TGTGCCAGTAGGGTGGTGGCAGATACGCAGTATTTT.

Of note for this clonotype: A much larger clone is a single base away; this may be a read error. The chain joins TRBV5-4 to TRBJ2-1; D is unresolved. CDR1 SGHNT and CDR2 YYREEE come from the germline V gene (reference sequence). This CDR3 region has 12 residues. V was clipped by 4 bases and J by 4 bases, with 6 bases between them. The CDR3 DNA reads TGTGCCAGCAGCGCCCAATACAATGAGCAGTTCTTC. As protein: CASSAQYNEQFF.

The rearrangement uses TRBV12-3 or TRBV12-4 and TRBJ1-1, with D possibly being TRBD1 (6 bases). CDR3 length: 15 residues. Trimming took 10 bases from V and 1 from J, leaving 19 bases between them. CDR3: CATRKTGTTNTEAFF. CDR3 bases: TGTGCCACGCGAAAAACCGGGACAACGAACACTGAAGCTTTCTTT.

The chain is built from TRBV4-1 and TRBJ1-1; no reliable D call. Germline CDR1 and CDR2: MGHRA and YSYEKL. The V end lost 0 bases, the J end lost 10 bases, and 12 bases lay between the germline ends. The CDR3 has 13 amino acids. Written as DNA, the CDR3 is TGCGCCAGCAGCCAAGAATCGGGAGCGGCAGCTTTCTTT. It specifies CASSQESGAAAFF.

This clonotype occurred a few times. The rearrangement uses TRBV6-1 and TRBJ2-5; D perhaps matches TRBD1 (6 bases). V was trimmed by 4 bases and J by 11 bases, leaving 20 bases between them. The CDR3 runs to 14 residues. CDR1 and CDR2 (germline): MNHNS, SASEGT. The CDR3 region has the DNA TGTGCCAGCAGTGCCCAACAGGGTACCCACCCTCAGTACTTC. This gives the protein CASSAQQGTHPQYF.

J is TRBJ2-1 and V is TRBV2; D unclear. The CDR3 has 12 residues. Germline values: CDR1 SNHLY, CDR2 FYNNEI. V shed 3 bases and J shed 6 bases, with 6 bases lying between them. The CDR3 spells CASSDRPNEQFF. CDR3 DNA: TGTGCCAGCAGTGACAGGCCCAATGAGCAGTTCTTC.

This chain connects TRBV21-1 to TRBJ1-6; TRBD1 is taken as the D call from the table, unchecked against the DNA. TRBV21-1 is designated a pseudogene. The CDR3 totals 15 residues. Written as DNA, the CDR3 is TGTGCCAGCAGCAGCGGGACAGGGCCGAATTCACCCCTCCACTTT. It specifies CASSSGTGPNSPLHF.